This section outlines one TCR beta chain sequence together with its context. What antigen it recognizes has not been identified. No quality values exist for individual bases; no much larger clone is one base distant. This entry belongs to a study of blood T cell repertoires in COVID-19 (dated by TCRdb to about 2020). Concerning the study at large: Collaborator samples came from the United States, Italy and Spain and covered acute and convalescent phases of COVID-19. A freely available public database, intended as a resource for researchers studying the immune response to SARS-CoV-2, is where the repertoires were released. Deeply sampled blood TCRbeta repertoires from subjects exposed to, actively infected with, or recovered from COVID-19 were included in the dataset. Samples came from the ongoing ImmuneRACE study (first 160 participants) plus 1,254 subjects from 6 global collaborators. The material from the prospective study consisted of cDNA or gDNA derived from T cells, B-cell-depleted T cells, or PBMCs. Nearly every sample came with metadata listing a de-identified subject ID, COVID-19 status, age in years and sex. Where available, HLA class I and class II types were obtained from metadata supplied by the sample provider rather than from assay-based typing. Beyond this particular receptor, the publication reports: The quantity of clinical and demographic metadata differed by source and by participant and was supplied without curation.

Each collaborating institution followed its own protocols to collect whole blood in K2EDTA tubes. Collaborator samples were shipped for TCRbeta analysis as frozen whole blood, isolated PBMCs, or DNA extracted from either sample type. TCRbeta CDR3 regions were amplified from genomic DNA by means of the immunoSEQ Assay, a bias-controlled multiplex PCR. The published analysis was carried out like this. The number of nucleated cells in each sample was estimated from the amplification of reference gene primers within the assay. To quantify the absolute abundance of each unique TCRbeta CDR3 rearrangement, sequence reads were collapsed and filtered. For each sample, productive Simpson clonality was calculated as the square root of Simpson's diversity index across productive rearrangements. TCRdb holds this immuneACCESS table with in-frame rearrangements only. Some clones are missing; in checked studies, unresolved V genes explain under half, and the rest has no known cause. D and trimming were read from the DNA, whereas the V and J calls and clone size are those reported in that table. This sample is represented by 150,000 to 200,000 clones; around 90% of them were singletons. Over 4.5% of the sample rests with the top ten.

Cut back by 5 bases and 1 base, the V and J ends lie 26 bases apart. From cysteine to phenylalanine, the CDR3 is 19 amino acids long. The entry retains the CDR3 DNA only, 57 bases that are in frame from base 1. This receptor was identified in a human donor in a cohort sampled during active COVID-19. The sequence joins TRBV6-7 to TRBJ1-1; the D gene assignment is ambiguous. TRBV6-7 is recorded as an ORF, its role being uncertain. Sequencing was carried out using peripheral blood. The encoded CDR3 is CASSRTFLSRKVPNTEAFF. Read as DNA, the sequence is TGTGCCAGCAGTCGAACCTTTCTCTCTAGGAAGGTACCGAACACTGAAGCTTTCTTT.